The 17 T cell receptor beta chains below were found in one sample sequenced in a study of blood T cells in healthy people across ages. It was with a sample-barcoded 5' primer and a J-beta primer mix that a second PCR of roughly 7 to 12 cycles was run. TCRdb reanalysed the 5' RACE reads using MiXCR and keeps one entry per CDR3 protein. The data hold hundreds of thousands of distinct CDR3 sequences, with roughly 43% observed a single time. The sample taken for sequencing was blood. Receptor source: a man aged 80 or over in good health.

The chain combines TRBV12-3 or TRBV12-4 with TRBJ2-3, with no clear D. Trimming pared 5 bases from V and 1 base from J, leaving 13 bases between. This CDR3 is built from 15 residues. CDR3 DNA sequence: TGTGCCAGCAGTCCCCGGCGCTATGGCACAGATACGCAGTATTTT. Translation: CASSPRRYGTDTQYF.

J is TRBJ2-5 and V is TRBV6-2 or TRBV6-3, with a weak D call TRBD2 (6 bases). Germline CDR1 is MNHEY and CDR2 is SVGEGT. Trimming took off 4 bases at V and 2 bases at J, with 14 bases between the two ends. The CDR3 sequence is 15 residues long. The CDR3 loop is CASSLSGPSQETQYF. In nucleotides, the CDR3 is TGTGCCAGCAGTTTGAGCGGGCCCAGTCAAGAGACCCAGTACTTC.

There are many counts of this clonotype. The V gene is TRBV7-3, the J gene TRBJ2-5; the D is unclear. The germline V and J ends were trimmed by 2 bases and 2 bases, with 9 bases remaining between them. CDR1 is SGHTA, CDR2 FQGTGA, per germline. The CDR3 totals 14 residues. In nucleotides, the CDR3 is TGTGCCAGCAGCTTATATCCCAATCAAGAGACCCAGTACTTC. It encodes CASSLYPNQETQYF.

This clonotype turned up a few times. J is TRBJ1-4 and V is TRBV29-1; a weak D match, TRBD1 (5 bases). CDR3 length: 16 residues. From germline, CDR1 is SQVTM and CDR2 ANQGSEA. V was clipped by 4 bases and J by 2 bases, with 17 bases between them. The CDR3 nucleotides are TGCAGCGTTGCGCAGGGAAGATTGCAGACTAATGAAAAACTGTTTTTT. Translated, it gives CSVAQGRLQTNEKLFF.

The chain recombines TRBV10-2 with TRBJ2-5; 15 bases are a match to TRBD2. From germline, CDR1 is WSHSY and CDR2 SAAADI. The CDR3 spans 15 residues. J gave up 11 bases and V 6 bases, and 10 bases lay outside the gene matches. CDR3: CASRDGTSGRHEQYF. CDR3 coding DNA: TGCGCCAGCAGGGATGGGACTAGCGGGAGGCATGAGCAGTACTTC.

The V call is TRBV20-1, the J call TRBJ2-5, with unresolved D. Trimming shortened V by 4 bases and J by 5 bases, and 23 bases separated the two germline ends. This CDR3 has 16 amino acids. Germline CDR1 reads DFQATT; CDR2 reads SNEGSKA (reference sequence). CDR3 sequence (DNA): TGCAGTGCTACCTCCCCCCGGGCACCAGGTCGGGAGACCCAGTACTTC. It is translated as CSATSPRAPGRETQYF.

The V gene is TRBV20-1, the J gene TRBJ1-4; weak D call: TRBD1 (5 bases). Germline V gives CDR1 DFQATT, CDR2 SNEGSKA (reference sequence). Trimming left V 7 bases short and J 0 bases short, with 12 bases between. The CDR3 extends over 14 amino acids. CDR3 sequence reads: CSVSQGATNEKLFF. CDR3 sequence (DNA): TGCAGTGTTTCCCAGGGAGCAACTAATGAAAAACTGTTTTTT.

The gene calls are TRBV7-2 and TRBJ2-3; D unresolved. The CDR3 loop spans 13 amino acids. V was trimmed by 2 bases and J by 6 bases, leaving 9 bases between them. CDR1 SGHTA and CDR2 FQGNSA come from the germline V gene. The CDR3 spells CASSLYEGDTQYF. Written as DNA, the CDR3 is TGTGCCAGCAGCTTATACGAAGGGGATACGCAGTATTTT.

This clonotype was seen many times. The gene calls are TRBV20-1 and TRBJ2-1, with D unresolved. CDR1 is DFQATT, CDR2 SNEGSKA, per germline (reference sequence). CDR3 length: 13 amino acids. Trimming cost V 1 base and J 8 bases, with 12 bases left between them. CDR3 in amino acids: CSARGPVRDEQFF. In DNA, the CDR3 is TGCAGTGCTAGAGGCCCCGTTAGGGATGAGCAGTTCTTC.

The rearrangement joins TRBV28 to TRBJ2-7; D is undetermined. Germline assignment: CDR1 MDHEN and CDR2 SYDVKM. This CDR3 region has 14 residues. Trimming left V 7 bases short and J 6 bases short, with 19 bases between. The CDR3 nucleotides read TGTGCCAGCAACCTCCGGGCCCACGGTTCCGAGCAGTACTTC. This gives the protein CASNLRAHGSEQYF.

This chain uses TRBV20-1 with TRBJ2-5, with D perhaps TRBD1 (7 bases). Trimming stripped 2 bases from V and 5 bases from J, with 15 bases between. Per the germline V gene, CDR1 is DFQATT and CDR2 is SNEGSKA (reference sequence). The CDR3 spans 14 residues. CDR3 loop: CSARLQGGQETQYF. The CDR3 DNA follows: TGCAGTGCTAGACTGCAGGGGGGTCAGGAGACCCAGTACTTC.

V and J are TRBV7-6 and TRBJ2-7; TRBD2 matches at 11 bases. The CDR3 contains 15 residues. CDR1 is SGHVS, CDR2 FNYEAQ, per germline. V shed 5 bases and J 4 bases; nucleotides not matched to a gene: 7. The CDR3: CASSKNSGGGYEQYF. CDR3 in DNA: TGTGCCAGCAGCAAAAATAGCGGGGGGGGTTACGAGCAGTACTTC.

This clonotype was picked up one time. The chain recombines TRBV18 with TRBJ1-1; tentative D call: TRBD1 (5 bases). Germline values: CDR1 KGHSH, CDR2 LQKENI. The CDR3 runs 15 residues. The V end was cut by 5 bases, the J end by 4 bases, with 17 bases between. CDR3 nucleotide sequence: TGTGCCAGCTCAACGCAGGGATCCCCCACCACTGAAGCTTTCTTT. Its protein product is CASSTQGSPTTEAFF. The full variable domain, with the rest looked up from reference TRBV18 and TRBJ1-1, is NAGVMQNPRHLVRRRGQEARLRCSPMKGHSHVYWYRQLPEEGLKFMVYLQKENIIDESGMPKERFSAEFPKEGPSILRIQQVVRGDSAAYFCASSTQGSPTTEAFFGQGTRLTVV.

This clonotype was observed a few times. The chain uses TRBV7-2 and TRBJ2-1; D possibly uses TRBD1 or TRBD2 (5 bases each). V was shortened by 6 bases and J by 9 bases, with 18 bases between the two germline ends. The CDR3 sequence is 14 residues long. Germline CDR1 SGHTA, CDR2 FQGNSA. DNA of the CDR3: TGTGCCAGCAGTCTTTCCGGGACCCAGACTGAGCAGTTCTTC. Amino acid sequence: CASSLSGTQTEQFF.

This clonotype has a handful of counts. The chain recombines TRBV30 with TRBJ2-5, with 9 bases aligning to TRBD1. Germline CDR1 reads GTSNPN; CDR2 reads SVGIG (reference sequence). The V and J ends lost 3 bases and 2 bases, in that order; junction bases with no gene match: 7. CDR3 length: 15 residues. CDR3 residues: CAWSVSDRGQETQYF. The CDR3 DNA follows: TGTGCCTGGAGCGTCTCGGACAGGGGACAAGAGACCCAGTACTTC.

This clonotype has just one count. The chain links TRBV3-1 to TRBJ2-5, with no clear D. The germline V gene has CDR1 LGHDT and CDR2 YNNKEL (reference sequence). V lost 4 bases, J lost 5 bases, and 8 bases lay in between. The CDR3 has 12 residues. The CDR3 nucleotides are TGTGCCAGCAGCCTCCAGTGGGAGACCCAGTACTTC. This translates into CASSLQWETQYF.

The chain combines TRBV7-2 with TRBJ1-2; 7 bases fit TRBD1. J gave up 4 bases and V 5 bases, and 7 bases lay outside the gene matches. CDR3 length: 14 amino acids. Germline lookup yields CDR1 SGHTA and CDR2 FQGNSA. CDR3 DNA: TGTGCCAGCAGCCCAAACAGGGGAACCTATGGCTACACCTTC. Translating gives CASSPNRGTYGYTF.